These 3 T cell receptor beta chains were sequenced from one sample in a study of CD8+ T cells in alopecia areata. Extracted RNA was reverse transcribed into cDNA, the sequencing template. Repertoires were generated with immunoSEQ multiplex PCR, while TCRdb's copy carries only in-frame clones and drops some. The sample includes 120,000 or so clones, about 51% of them seen just once. The specimen sequenced was NKG2D-low CD8+ T cells sorted from blood. Receptors originate from a human donor with alopecia areata.

This clone was recorded a few times. J is TRBJ2-5 and V is TRBV28; perhaps TRBD1 as D (5 bases). From germline, CDR1 is MDHEN and CDR2 SYDVKM. Trimming left V 3 bases short and J 5 bases short, with 19 bases between. The CDR3 spans 16 residues. The CDR3 reads CASSLGAGQFGETQYF. In DNA form, the CDR3 reads TGTGCCAGCAGTTTGGGTGCAGGGCAATTCGGGGAGACCCAGTACTTC.

V gene TRBV4-3 combines with J gene TRBJ2-3, with 8 bases matching TRBD2. Germline V gene sequence: CDR1 LGHNA, CDR2 YSLEER. The CDR3 sequence is 16 residues long. J was trimmed by 2 bases and V by 1 base; bases with no gene match: 5. CDR3 amino acids: CASSQGDSGITDTQYF. Written as DNA, the CDR3 is TGCGCCAGCAGCCAAGGAGATAGCGGGATCACAGATACGCAGTATTTT.

This clone turned up a few times. The chain employs TRBV6-4 and TRBJ2-1; no clear D gene. CDR1 is MRHNA, CDR2 SNTAGT, per germline. V was shortened by 3 bases and J by 13 bases, with 16 bases between the two germline ends. CDR3 length equals 13 residues. Here the CDR3 DNA reads TGTGCCAGCAGTGAGGGCTCTATGGCCGTCCAGTTCTTC. Translated: CASSEGSMAVQFF.